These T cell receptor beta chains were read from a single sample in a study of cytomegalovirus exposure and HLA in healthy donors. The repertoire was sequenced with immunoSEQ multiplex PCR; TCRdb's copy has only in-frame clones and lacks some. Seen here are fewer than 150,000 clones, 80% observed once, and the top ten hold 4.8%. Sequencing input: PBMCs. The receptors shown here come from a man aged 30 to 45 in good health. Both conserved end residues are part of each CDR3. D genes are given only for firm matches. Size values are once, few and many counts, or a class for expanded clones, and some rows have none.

CASSKQTGGEGTSEYQETQYF,TGTGCCAGCAGCAAGCAGACAGGGGGCGAAGGTACTAGCGAATATCAAGAGACCCAGTACTTC,.,TRBV21-1,TRBJ2-5,once
CASSSTGISRNYGYTF,TGTGCCAGCAGCAGTACAGGGATTTCACGGAACTATGGCTACACCTTC,.,TRBV7-8,TRBJ1-2,.
CASSGFGGRETQYF,TGTGCCAGCAGTGGGTTTGGCGGGAGGGAGACCCAGTACTTC,TRBD2,TRBV6-1,TRBJ2-5,few
CASSLERVHPGELFF,TGTGCCAGCAGCTTAGAACGGGTCCACCCCGGGGAGCTGTTTTTT,.,TRBV7-9,TRBJ2-2,.
CASSLASSGTSTDTQYF,TGCGCCAGCAGCTTGGCCAGCAGCGGAACTAGCACAGATACGCAGTATTTT,.,TRBV5-1,TRBJ2-3,.
CASSSTFFPGRKTEAFF,TGTGCCAGCAGTTCAACCTTCTTCCCAGGGAGGAAGACTGAAGCTTTCTTT,.,TRBV28,TRBJ1-1,.
CASSPIGLAGAPYNEQFF,TGTGCCAGCAGCCCCATCGGGCTAGCGGGAGCCCCCTACAATGAGCAGTTCTTC,TRBD2,TRBV13,TRBJ2-1,.
CSVEGTGGFEQYF,TGCAGCGTTGAGGGGACAGGGGGCTTCGAGCAGTACTTC,TRBD1,TRBV29-1,TRBJ2-7,.
CASSDSAGSYNEQFF,TGTGCCAGCAGTGACTCAGCGGGCTCCTACAATGAGCAGTTCTTC,.,TRBV6-4,TRBJ2-1,.
CASSTAGRTADTQYF,TGTGCCAGTAGTACAGCGGGCCGCACCGCAGATACGCAGTATTTT,.,TRBV19,TRBJ2-3,.
CAALGQGDDEQYF,TGTGCCGCCCTGGGACAGGGGGACGACGAGCAGTACTTC,TRBD1,TRBV10-3,TRBJ2-7,once
CASSAIVGTGAGNGYTF,TGTGCCAGCAGCGCAATTGTGGGGACAGGGGCGGGTAATGGCTACACCTTC,TRBD1,TRBV9,TRBJ1-2,.
CASSTRVGLSYEQYF,TGTGCCAGTAGTACCCGGGTGGGGCTATCCTACGAGCAGTACTTC,.,TRBV19,TRBJ2-7,once
CASSPASTSSYNEQFF,TGTGCCAGCAGCCCGGCGAGTACTAGCTCCTACAATGAGCAGTTCTTC,.,TRBV7-9,TRBJ2-1,.
CASSSQGRENYGYTF,TGTGCCAGTAGTTCCCAGGGGCGGGAGAACTATGGCTACACCTTC,.,TRBV19,TRBJ1-2,.
CASSLLAGPYEQYF,TGTGCCAGCAGCTTATTGGCAGGCCCGTACGAGCAGTACTTC,.,TRBV7-9,TRBJ2-7,once
CATAGTDTEAFF,TGTGCCACCGCCGGGACAGACACTGAAGCTTTCTTT,TRBD1,TRBV15,TRBJ1-1,.
CASSGVAGGYEQYF,TGTGCCAGCAGTGGTGTAGCGGGAGGGTACGAGCAGTACTTC,TRBD2,TRBV6-1,TRBJ2-7,.
CASSPGGQGIGVETQYF,TGCGCCAGCAGCCCGGGAGGGCAGGGGATCGGTGTAGAGACCCAGTACTTC,TRBD2,TRBV23-1,TRBJ2-5,.
CAGGRRASSGANVLTF,TGTGCCGGAGGACGGCGGGCGAGCTCTGGGGCCAACGTCCTGACTTTC,.,TRBV7-9,TRBJ2-6,few
CASSVGALGGEEQYF,TGTGCCAGCAGCGTAGGGGCCCTTGGGGGGGAGGAGCAGTACTTC,TRBD2,TRBV9,TRBJ2-7,.
CASSYSPAGRLDTQYF,TGTGCCAGCAGTTACTCCCCGGCAGGGAGGTTGGATACGCAGTATTTT,.,TRBV6-5,TRBJ2-3,few
CTSPRVAGVCYEQYF,TGCACCAGCCCGAGGGTGGCGGGAGTCTGCTACGAGCAGTACTTC,.,TRBV1,TRBJ2-7,.
CAISRTGSISGELFF,TGTGCCATCAGCCGGACAGGGAGTATTTCCGGGGAGCTGTTTTTT,TRBD1,TRBV10-3,TRBJ2-2,once
CASSPPGREGTGELFF,TGTGCCAGCAGCCCCCCAGGGCGGGAGGGCACCGGGGAGCTGTTTTTT,TRBD2,TRBV7-9,TRBJ2-2,.
CASRADYNEQFF,TGTGCCAGCAGGGCTGATTACAATGAGCAGTTCTTC,.,TRBV27,TRBJ2-1,few
CASSLRGETYEQYF,TGTGCCAGCAGTCTACGGGGGGAAACCTACGAGCAGTACTTC,.,TRBV21-1,TRBJ2-7,.